The entry below describes one TCR beta chain. The antigen it binds to is not known. No much larger clonotype is one base removed from it; base qualities were not supplied. After removal of 4 bases from V and 4 bases from J, the junction retains 23 bases not matched to a gene. The CDR3 covers 22 residues, taking in both the cysteine and the phenylalanine. Kept here is only the CDR3 DNA, which spans 66 bases and is read in frame from base 1. The cohort comprised some 680 healthy bone marrow donors. Cohort members were all nominally healthy when sampled, although unrecorded immune exposures were likely present. The donor tested CMV seropositive and was one of the 289 seropositive cohort members. Each donor provided a peripheral blood sample, and peripheral blood mononuclear cells were used for TCR beta sequencing. The Qiagen DNeasy Blood Extraction Kit was used to extract genomic DNA from the blood cell samples.

This entry is derived from a study of cytomegalovirus exposure and HLA in healthy donors (dated by TCRdb to 2016 to 2017). Background on the whole study: An earlier analysis of approximately 640 of the donors reported 250 to 300 Gb of sequence data and roughly 110 million unique TCR beta sequences from around 200 million T cells. The study combined high-throughput TCR immunosequencing, statistical association of individual TCRs with disease status, and machine learning to predict cytomegalovirus infection status. Typing coverage differed by locus: A, B, C, DRB1 and DQB1 were typed in about 629-630 donors, DQA1 in approximately 520, DPA1 in some 600, and DPB1 in 472. In an earlier analysis of roughly 600 of the donors, high-throughput TCR beta sequencing was used to judge whether each TCR beta V gene segment behaved as functional or pseudogenic. The study used immunosequencing to profile the T cell repertoires of approximately 630 subjects and linked those repertoires to cytomegalovirus serostatus. Donor age, sex, ethnicity and CMV serostatus were collected together with the repertoire data. In a later genetic analysis, genome-wide SNP genotypes for 398 of the 666 donors were used, and that subset was treated as a discovery cohort. Both class I and class II loci were covered by HLA typing, at four-digit resolution. Among 300 to 500 genotyped donors of the cohort, an average of approximately 220,000 unique TCR beta nucleotide sequences was sequenced per donor, of which about 19% were non-productive. Several DR-DQ haplotypes were treated as single units for association and clustering because of strong linkage in the cohort. The later analysis used no new phenotypic data to find candidate immune exposures, relying instead on TCR beta sequences and their occurrence across donors. All discovery cohort repertoires had been generated on a single sequencing platform. An early release that covered some 630 HLA-typed donors contained approximately 300 gigabases of sequencing data and about 93 million unique TCR sequences. The study aimed to test whether cataloging public T cell receptors could reveal signatures of past pathogen exposure. Among the roughly 380 genotyped donors, around 81% belonged to the genetic ancestry cluster associated with self-reported Caucasian donors. Besides the first cohort of around 700 subjects, a separate validation cohort made up of 120 different subjects was used. A later analysis re-examined previously published TCR beta repertoires from just over 650 donors and added high-resolution HLA genotyping to investigate patterns of TCR occurrence. Overall study outcomes, separate from this receptor: For the cohort, immune exposure information was limited to CMV serostatus. Correlated functional status among segregating V segments might be attributable to linkage disequilibrium, but an unknown experimental factor could not be ruled out. While some public TCRs were present in many individuals, most TCR sequences turned up only very rarely across donors. The authors suggested that the approach could potentially be generalized to other disease states and immunological phenotypes. The study listed 164 TCR beta chains as associated with cytomegalovirus. A group of highly shared sequence variants was considered likely to be a technical artifact of the sequencing pipeline. The classifier was reported to diagnose cytomegalovirus status with high specificity and sensitivity in both the original and validation cohorts. A further reported finding was that TCR beta sequences accurately predicted the HLA-A and HLA-B alleles for most subjects in the first cohort. A later analysis found that TCR association rates varied across HLA loci, with DRB1 alleles showing the most associated TCRs and HLA-C alleles the fewest. A later genetic analysis reported fewer N-insertions in productive TCRs among donors in an Asian-associated ancestry cluster than the roughly 700-donor mean. In vitro tests confirmed that a few of the cytomegalovirus-associated TCR beta chains recognize cytomegalovirus antigens. Sequencing depth was assumed to be roughly uniform across donors in the presence/absence analyses, though that assumption may not hold. In a later analysis, most CMV-associated TCR beta chains were found to appear HLA-restricted, with HLA associations seemingly driven largely by CMV exposure. In a later analysis, several top co-occurrence clusters were reported to appear linked to parvovirus B19, influenza, CMV and Epstein-Barr virus. Some IMGT-functional V segments, including TRBV6-2 and TRBV6-3, could not be told apart with the 87-base-pair reads, so those segments were excluded. Only TCR beta chains were sequenced in this cohort, and the absence of alpha or paired-chain data limited detectable features. In an earlier analysis of around 600 of the donors, most TCR beta V segments were observed in productive rearrangements about 87% or about 30% of the time, broadly matching IMGT annotations. Over 15 rarely observed V segments, including chromosome 9 orphons, were excluded from the earlier analysis of a few hundred of the donors because counts were too low. In a later genetic analysis, a missense DCLRE1C variant was associated with V-gene and J-gene trimming of TCR beta chains, and the association was replicated in an independent cohort. Because some donors lacked HLA typing at each locus, the association tests relied only on the typed subset. At a false discovery rate of 0.05, a later analysis linked fewer than 20,000 TCR beta sequences to specific HLA alleles. Strong co-occurrence of HLA alleles, especially DR and DQ, made assigning TCR associations to individual alleles difficult. In a later analysis, HLA-associated TCR beta chains were found to be more clonally expanded and to have lower generation probabilities than equally common non-associated chains.

Libraries were built with the immunoSEQ multiplex PCR assay. The multiplex PCR relied on a mix of 60 forward primers for TCR Vbeta segments and 13 reverse primers for TCR Jbeta segments. A multiplex PCR assay on genomic DNA amplified the CDR3 region of rearranged TCR beta genes. The amplified TCR beta libraries were sequenced on the Illumina HiSeq System as 87-base-pair reads. On the authors' methods: In a later analysis, tens of millions of unique TCR beta chains were counted across the 500 to 700 repertoires, and roughly 11 million of these chains were shared by at least two donors. Raw reads were error-corrected and collapsed into unique sequences by a nearest-neighbor algorithm in which closely related sequences were merged to remove PCR and sequencing errors. Alignment of CDR3 sequences to IMGT reference sequences was used to assign V, D and J gene segments. Each retained sequence needed at least a six-nucleotide match to both a V gene segment and a J gene segment. Rearrangements were classified as productive when the CDR3 lacked stop codons and remained in frame with V and J, and all other rearrangements were classified as non-productive. Following IMGT convention, CDR3 was defined as the stretch from the second conserved V-encoded cysteine up to the conserved J-encoded phenylalanine. In an earlier analysis of 550 to 650 of the donors, sequences lacking an unambiguous match to a single V gene segment were excluded. An earlier analysis of several hundred of the donors called V segments functional above 56.7% productive rearrangements and segregating when the between-donor standard deviation exceeded 5%. To diagnose cytomegalovirus status from the catalog of TCR beta chain sequences, a statistical classification framework was built. In a later analysis, TCR nucleotide sequences were compared against IMGT/GENE-DB human TR gene sequences so that V and J genes could be assigned. Using the TCRdist pipeline, a later analysis assigned CDR3 sequences along with most-parsimonious VDJ recombination scenarios. In a later analysis, each TCR beta chain was defined by its CDR3 amino acid sequence together with its V-gene family, and reads without a unique V-gene family were excluded. In a later analysis, fewer than 650 highly shared, low-generation-probability nucleotide sequences were removed to address suspected cross-contamination and a sequencing artifact. A later analysis calculated a clonal expansion index for each public chain from normalized within-repertoire ranks of inferred template counts. In a later analysis, generation probabilities were computed with a VDJ recombination model fitted to out-of-frame rearrangements, and the resulting probabilities were checked against IGoR. In a later analysis, hypergeometric tests were used to score TCR-TCR, TCR-HLA and TCR-CMV co-occurrence, with a repertoire-size bias correction applied to TCR pairs. In a later analysis, false discovery rates were estimated by permuting HLA or CMV assignments 20 times. In a later analysis, co-occurring TCRs were grouped using DBSCAN, and TCRdist sequence similarity was added for clustering within HLA-allele-positive subsets. Repertoires with fewer than 30,000 or more than 120,000 public chains, plus five repertoires with anomalous nucleotide sharing, were excluded from co-occurrence clustering. TCRdb provides this immuneACCESS table in a form limited to in-frame rearrangements. Some clones are lacking; in checked studies, under half of them reflect an unresolved V gene, and why the rest are absent is not known. V, J and clone size are those of that table, while D and trimming were read from the DNA. The sample contains 110,000 or so clones, less than 80% of them found a single time. 4% to 4.5% of the sample is taken by the ten largest.

The receptor's source is a woman aged 40 to 55 in good health and CMV-seropositive. The rearranged chain carries TRBV23-1 and TRBJ2-5, with 14 central nucleotides matching TRBD2. TRBV23-1 falls under the ORF class, with uncertain function. Sequenced input: PBMCs. The encoded CDR3 is CASSRILGGLAGELYGGETQYF. The DNA reads TGCGCCAGCAGTCGGATTCTCGGGGGACTAGCGGGAGAATTGTATGGCGGAGAGACCCAGTACTTC.